The rows below give T cell receptor beta chains drawn from one sample of a study of beta chain features in type 1 diabetes. Assay: immunoSEQ multiplex PCR; the TCRdb copy retains only in-frame clones and omits some. The sample lists around 500,000 clones, roughly an eighth occurring once. The sample taken for sequencing was naive CD4+ T cells from blood. The receptors stem from a woman between 18 and 29 years old in good health. Each CDR3 is given with its conserved first and last residue. A D gene is named only where the DNA matches it firmly. Clone size appears in some rows only: once, few, many, or a class for an expanded clone.

d_call	v_call	j_call	cdr3_length	clone_size	cdr3_aa	cdr3_nt
TRBD2	TRBV2	TRBJ2-4	15	few	CASSTAGGSKNIQYF	TGTGCCAGCAGTACAGCCGGGGGGTCCAAAAACATTCAGTACTTC
TRBD2	TRBV5-4	TRBJ2-2	17	.	CASSQAGSGRGTGELFF	TGTGCCAGCAGCCAAGCCGGAAGCGGGAGGGGCACCGGGGAGCTGTTTTTT
TRBD1	TRBV2	TRBJ1-1	14	.	CASTSESGGTEAFF	TGTGCCAGCACCAGTGAATCAGGGGGCACTGAAGCTTTCTTT
.	TRBV7-2	TRBJ1-5	12	.	CASSLAGQPQHF	TGTGCCAGCAGCTTAGCCGGTCAGCCCCAGCATTTT
TRBD2	TRBV7-2	TRBJ2-5	16	few	CASSRGLAGGQETQYF	TGTGCCAGCAGCCGTGGACTAGCGGGGGGCCAAGAGACCCAGTACTTC
.	TRBV7-3	TRBJ2-3	14	few	CASSSERASDTQYF	TGTGCCAGCAGCTCGGAAAGGGCATCAGATACGCAGTATTTT
.	TRBV7-9	TRBJ2-5	11	.	CASSLAQTQYF	TGTGCCAGCAGCTTGGCCCAGACCCAGTACTTC
TRBD1	TRBV7-3	TRBJ2-1	14	.	CASQLGQGIYEQFF	TGTGCCAGCCAACTAGGACAGGGAATATATGAGCAGTTCTTC
TRBD1	TRBV29-1	TRBJ2-7	12	few	CSVRTGRDEQYF	TGCAGCGTTAGGACAGGGCGCGACGAGCAGTACTTC
TRBD1	TRBV18	TRBJ2-1	15	.	CASSPLGQADNEQFF	TGTGCCAGCTCACCCCTGGGACAGGCGGACAATGAGCAGTTCTTC
TRBD2	TRBV19	TRBJ2-7	15	few	CASSISSSGTYEQYF	TGTGCCAGTAGTATCTCGTCTAGCGGTACCTACGAGCAGTACTTC
.	TRBV19	TRBJ2-1	16	.	CASTEPRGRSRNEQFF	TGTGCCAGTACCGAACCCCGGGGGCGCAGTAGGAATGAGCAGTTCTTC
.	TRBV23-1	TRBJ2-7	14	few	CASSRGHISYEQYF	TGCGCCAGCAGTAGGGGACACATCTCCTACGAGCAGTACTTC
.	TRBV4-3	TRBJ1-4	15	.	CASSQELNAVEKLFF	TGCGCCAGCAGCCAAGAGTTGAATGCAGTTGAAAAACTGTTTTTT
.	TRBV5-6	TRBJ2-5	11	many	CASSSQETQYF	TGTGCCAGCAGCTCCCAAGAGACCCAGTACTTC
.	TRBV6-5	TRBJ2-3	12	few	CASGQSTDTQYF	TGTGCCAGCGGACAGAGCACAGATACGCAGTATTTT
TRBD1	TRBV7-9	TRBJ1-1	16	few	CASSRYRGNVGTEAFF	TGTGCCAGCAGCAGGTACAGGGGGAACGTTGGTACTGAAGCTTTCTTT
TRBD1	TRBV7-2	TRBJ2-5	15	few	CASSSPAGGGETQYF	TGTGCCAGCAGCTCGCCCGCAGGGGGCGGGGAGACCCAGTACTTC
TRBD2	TRBV30	TRBJ2-6	16	few	CAWRSGNFAGANVLTF	TGTGCCTGGCGGAGCGGGAACTTCGCTGGGGCCAACGTCCTGACTTTC
.	TRBV4-3	TRBJ2-5	16	few	CASSQDRATAWETQYF	TGCGCCAGCAGCCAAGATCGGGCTACTGCATGGGAGACCCAGTACTTC